Shown below are 8 T cell receptor beta chains from a single sample sequenced in a study of regulatory T cells in long-lasting Graves disease (dated by TCRdb to the early 2020s). Reading the label with the study, this specimen's time point is: newly diagnosed GD, antithyroid drugs for less than 3 months. For both TCR sequencing and RNA sequencing, RNA was extracted from PBMCs in TRIzol. The library relied on multiplex PCR. These reads were obtained on an Illumina HiSeq 4000. TCR beta libraries were built with iRepertoire HTBI primers and Arm-PCR amplification of CDR3 regions. Using fastp trimming at Q25 and MiXCR clonotype assembly, TCRdb reanalyzed the public sequencing data and kept in-frame beta chains. One record per CDR3 amino acid sequence lists the most common genes and DNA. The sample table shows around 460,000 distinct CDR3 sequences, and 11% to 15% are seen once. The ten largest clones add up to about a sixth of the sample.

The same sample was also studied in work on T cells in Graves' hyperthyroidism and ophthalmopathy.

The sample consisted of peripheral blood mononuclear cells (PBMCs), taken at new diagnosis, from a patient treated with antithyroid drugs. These receptors originate from a woman aged 45-65 years with Graves disease. Donor details come from another sample of the same person, matched by shared clones.

This clonotype came up many times. The chain is built from TRBV6-2 or TRBV6-3 and TRBJ2-4; D unclear. The V and J ends lost 10 bases and 8 bases respectively, with 15 bases between them. Germline V gene lookup returns CDR1 MNHEY and CDR2 SVGEGT. CDR3 size: 12 residues. The chain's CDR3 is CATSRSSDIQYF. The CDR3 DNA sequence: TGTGCCACCTCCAGGAGTAGTGACATTCAGTACTTC.

This clonotype was detected many times. The chain is built from TRBV27 and TRBJ1-2; 7 bases are a match to TRBD1. Per germline, CDR1 MNHEY and CDR2 SMNVEV (reference sequence). The CDR3 loop spans 17 amino acids. Trimming took 6 bases from V and 1 from J; bases not matched to a gene: 14. The CDR3 nucleotides are TGTGCCAGCAGGGGAGAAGGGGGCCCCTCTCTTAACTATGGCTACACCTTC. This encodes CASRGEGGPSLNYGYTF.

Comments on this clonotype: The likely explanation is a read error, given a far larger clone one base away. V gene TRBV11-3 combines with J gene TRBJ2-3; D remains unclear. The J call may be mistaken, given a closer DNA end match to TRBJ2-5. Germline CDR1 SGHNT, CDR2 YENEEA. CDR3 size: 15 residues. As DNA, the CDR3 is TGTGCCAGCAGCTCCCTCGACGCCATCCAAGAGAGCCAGTACTTC. Translation: CASSSLDAIQESQYF.

This clonotype was recorded at least ten times. This rearrangement joins TRBV10-1 to TRBJ2-5, with TRBD2 matching over 9 bases. The trim removed 5 bases at V and 1 base at J, leaving 5 bases unmatched. Germline V CDR1 and CDR2: WNHNN, SYGVQD (reference sequence). This CDR3 is built from 15 residues. CDR3 DNA: TGCGCCAGCAGTACCCCGGGACTAGCCCAAGAGACCCAGTACTTC. Protein: CASSTPGLAQETQYF.

The chain uses TRBV7-2 and TRBJ2-3; D is possibly TRBD1 (6 bases). The V end lost 5 bases, the J end lost 3 bases, and 9 bases lay between the germline ends. CDR1 and CDR2 from the germline V gene are SGHTA and FQGNSA. The CDR3 extends over 13 amino acids. The CDR3 nucleotides read TGTGCCAGCAGCGGGACATATACAGATACGCAGTATTTT. Amino acid sequence: CASSGTYTDTQYF. Looking up the rest from reference TRBV7-2 and TRBJ2-3 gives the full variable domain: GAGVSQSPSNKVTEKGKDVELRCDPISGHTALYWYRQSLGQGLEFLIYFQGNSAPDKSGLPSDRFSAERTGGSVSTLTIQRTQQEDSAVYLCASSGTYTDTQYFGPGTRLTVL.

In this sample, this clonotype turned up a few times. The chain couples TRBV19 to TRBJ1-6, with 7 bases lining up with TRBD1. Losses at the gene ends were 10 bases for V and 10 bases for J; bases not matched to a gene: 10. CDR1 LNHDA and CDR2 SQIVND come from the germline V gene (reference sequence). The CDR3 covers 13 residues. DNA for the CDR3: TGTGCCATCAGACAGGGCTCGGAATCACCCCTCCACTTT. As protein: CAIRQGSESPLHF.

The sample holds a few counts of this clonotype. The chain has TRBV4-2 and TRBJ2-7; TRBD2 matches 13 bases. With V trimmed by 0 bases and J by 3 bases, 8 bases remained unmatched. The CDR3 has 18 amino acids. CDR1 is LGHNA and CDR2 is YNFKEQ in the germline V gene. The CDR3: CASSQEEGGLAGFYEQYF. The CDR3 DNA reads as TGTGCCAGCAGCCAAGAGGAGGGGGGACTAGCGGGGTTCTACGAGCAGTACTTC.

The chain employs TRBV5-1 and TRBJ2-5; D may be TRBD1 (5 bases). CDR1 is SGHRS and CDR2 is YFSETQ in the germline V gene. The ends were cut back, 5 bases at V and 4 bases at J, with 12 bases in the middle. The CDR3 extends over 13 amino acids. CDR3 protein: CASSFYRGETQYF. In DNA form, the CDR3 reads TGCGCCAGCAGTTTTTATAGGGGAGAGACCCAGTACTTC. The entire variable domain, with the rest obtained from reference TRBV5-1 and TRBJ2-5, is as follows: KAGVTQTPRYLIKTRGQQVTLSCSPISGHRSVSWYQQTPGQGLQFLFEYFSETQRNKGNFPGRFSGRQFSNSRSEMNVSTLELGDSALYLCASSFYRGETQYFGPGTRLLVL.